The entry that follows covers one T cell receptor (beta chain) sequence. Its target is unknown. Trimming left V 3 bases short and J 8 bases short, with 11 bases between. Per germline, CDR1 SGHDT and CDR2 YYEEEE. The CDR3 runs 12 residues. PCR primers comprised 60 Vbeta and 13 Jbeta primers. TCRdb keeps only in-frame clones here, not all; method: immunoSEQ multiplex PCR. The sample consists of 120,000 to 150,000 clones, over 60% of them appearing once. The record originates from a study of cytomegalovirus exposure and HLA in healthy donors. Study-wide results and limits: Most CMV-associated TCR beta chains were later found to appear HLA-restricted. Differences between HLA loci emerged in a later analysis of TCR association rates, with DRB1 most and HLA-C fewest. Per a later analysis, HLA-associated TCR beta chains showed more clonal expansion than other, equally common TCR beta chains.

The receptor comes from a male donor in good health and CMV-seropositive. Sequencing input: PBMCs. This chain uses TRBV5-6 with TRBJ1-2; TRBD1 might be the D (6 bases). CDR3 amino acids: CASSSYRVGYTF. The CDR3 coding sequence is TGTGCCAGCAGCTCCTACAGGGTCGGCTACACCTTC.